The 17 T cell receptor beta chains presented below share a single source sample, sequenced in a study of CD8 T cells in Susac syndrome. RNA in amounts of about 0.45 to 1 ug was reverse transcribed with random hexamers. TCRdb processed the immunoSEQ multiplex PCR reads anew with MiXCR; each CDR3 protein has one entry. This table has some 130,000 distinct CDR3 sequences, roughly 94% appearing once. Sequencing input: CD8+ T cells from PBMCs. The source of these receptors is a human donor with Susac syndrome.

The chain recombines TRBV29-1 with TRBJ1-1, with D perhaps TRBD1 (5 bases). In germline, CDR1 is SQVTM, CDR2 ANQGSEA. CDR3 length equals 15 residues. Trimming stripped 6 bases from V and 11 bases from J, with 28 bases between. Here the CDR3 reads CSVRPTYPGWSNAFF. CDR3 DNA sequence: TGCAGCGTCCGGCCAACTTACCCAGGGTGGTCTAACGCTTTCTTT.

The V call is TRBV9, the J call TRBJ2-1; D might be TRBD2 (6 bases). This CDR3 region has 14 residues. Trimming removed 4 bases at V and 3 bases at J, with 11 bases between. The V gene's germline CDR1 is SGDLS and CDR2 YYNGEE. The CDR3 bases are TGTGCCAGCAGCCCGCGGGACGGCTACAATGAGCAGTTCTTC. Translating it yields CASSPRDGYNEQFF.

The DNA of the CDR3 is TGCAGTGCTAGCTGGGGTGAAGCTTTCTTT. Protein sequence: CSASWGEAFF. The chain has TRBV20-1 and TRBJ1-1; the D is unclear. The CDR3 spans 10 residues. Germline V lookup: CDR1 DFQATT, CDR2 SNEGSKA (reference sequence). The V gene lost 3 bases and the J gene lost 7 bases, with 6 bases spanning the gap.

This chain links TRBV3-1 with TRBJ1-5, with no clear D. Deletions cut 0 bases from V and 2 bases from J, with 5 bases between. Germline loops: CDR1 LGHDT, CDR2 YNNKEL (reference sequence). The CDR3 spans 14 residues. CDR3 sequence reads: CASSQDLGNQPQHF. CDR3 nucleotides: TGTGCCAGCAGCCAAGATCTCGGCAATCAGCCCCAGCATTTT.

This clonotype was seen only once. The rearrangement joins TRBV9 to TRBJ1-5, with D unclear. Germline CDR1 is SGDLS and CDR2 is YYNGEE. CDR3 size: 14 residues. V shed 0 bases and J shed 3 bases, with 7 bases lying between them. CDR3 coding DNA: TGTGCCAGCAGCGTAGGAGGGCTCAATCAGCCCCAGCATTTT. It yields the protein CASSVGGLNQPQHF.

The rearrangement joins TRBV25-1 to TRBJ2-2; D uncertain. Germline V gene lookup returns CDR1 MGHDK and CDR2 SYGVNS. The germline V and J ends were trimmed by 1 base and 4 bases, with 4 bases remaining between them. The CDR3 has 13 residues. CDR3 bases: TGTGCCAGCAGTGAATCCAGCACCGGGGAGCTGTTTTTT. This gives the protein CASSESSTGELFF.

Written as DNA, the CDR3 is TGTGCTAGTGGTTTGTCAGTAAGCTTGGGGCCTGAAGCTTTCTTT. Its translation is CASGLSVSLGPEAFF. The chain recombines TRBV12-5 with TRBJ1-1; TRBD1 might be the D (5 bases). This CDR3 has 15 amino acids. V lost 2 bases to trimming and J lost 6 bases, with 16 bases between them. Germline-derived CDR1 and CDR2 are LGHNT and FRNRAP. Full variable domain (remainder filled in from reference TRBV12-5 and TRBJ1-1): DARVTQTPRHKVTEMGQEVTMRCQPILGHNTVFWYRQTMMQGLELLAYFRNRAPLDDSGMPKDRFSAEMPDATLATLKIQPSEPRDSAVYFCASGLSVSLGPEAFFGQGTRLTVV.

The rearrangement links TRBV12-3 or TRBV12-4 to TRBJ2-7; TRBD2 agrees at 12 bases. The CDR3 has 16 amino acids. Unmatched junction bases numbered 7, after V lost 3 bases and J lost 4 bases. The CDR3 region is CASSFQTSGRSYEQYF. The CDR3 DNA sequence: TGTGCCAGCAGTTTCCAGACTAGCGGGAGATCTTACGAGCAGTACTTC.

The CDR3: CAWGPGQGLYEQYF. The CDR3 DNA sequence: TGTGCCTGGGGCCCGGGACAGGGGCTCTACGAGCAGTACTTC. The V and J genes are TRBV30 and TRBJ2-7; TRBD1 matches 10 bases. There are 14 residues in the CDR3. Trimming cost V 5 bases and J 3 bases; bases outside gene matches: 7. Germline V gives CDR1 GTSNPN, CDR2 SVGIG (reference sequence).

V usage is TRBV14 and J usage is TRBJ2-7; no firm D call. The V end lost 0 bases, the J end lost 2 bases, and 2 bases lay between the germline ends. The germline CDR1 and CDR2 sequences are SGHDN and FVKESK. CDR3 size: 12 residues. CDR3 residues: CASSQDAYEQYF. The CDR3 DNA sequence: TGTGCCAGCAGCCAAGATGCCTACGAGCAGTACTTC.

The chain employs TRBV10-2 and TRBJ2-7; unclear D gene. The CDR3 sequence is 11 residues long. Trimming removed 6 bases from V and 4 bases from J, with 7 bases in between. Germline V gives CDR1 WSHSY, CDR2 SAAADI. The CDR3 region is CASRVGYEQYF. CDR3 nucleotide sequence: TGCGCCAGCAGGGTCGGGTACGAGCAGTACTTC.

This chain joins TRBV4-1 and TRBJ2-7; 7 bases match TRBD2. This CDR3 has 16 amino acids. Germline CDR1 MGHRA, CDR2 YSYEKL. The J segment lost 5 bases and the V segment lost 4 bases, leaving 14 bases of the junction unmatched. The CDR3 DNA sequence: TGCGCCAGCAGCCCTTTGACTAGCTCGATTGGCAACGAGCAGTACTTC. It specifies CASSPLTSSIGNEQYF.

CDR3 loop: CASSLWDGLGADTQYF. CDR3 nucleotides: TGTGCCAGCAGTTTATGGGACGGCCTGGGGGCAGATACGCAGTATTTT. The chain joins TRBV28 to TRBJ2-3; D could derive from TRBD1 or TRBD2 (5 bases each). The germline V and J ends were trimmed by 0 bases and 4 bases, with 14 bases remaining between them. The CDR3 runs 16 residues. The germline V gene has CDR1 MDHEN and CDR2 SYDVKM.

The rearrangement joins TRBV9 to TRBJ1-2; the match to TRBD1 covers 12 bases. J gave up 8 bases and V 0 bases, and 5 bases lay outside the gene matches. The CDR3 loop spans 15 amino acids. Germline V gene data show CDR1 as SGDLS and CDR2 as YYNGEE. CDR3 loop: CASSVDGTGGLGYTF. The CDR3 DNA sequence: TGTGCCAGCAGCGTAGACGGGACAGGGGGCCTAGGCTACACCTTC.

The J gene is TRBJ2-7, the V gene TRBV10-3; 12 bases match TRBD1. Trimming at V came to 1 base and at J to 3 bases, leaving 7 bases not matched to a gene. CDR3 length equals 17 residues. CDR1 ENHRY and CDR2 SYGVKD come from the germline V gene. This CDR3 is CAISELLGQGAIYEQYF. In nucleotides, the CDR3 is TGTGCCATCAGTGAGTTGCTGGGACAGGGGGCGATCTACGAGCAGTACTTC.

The chain uses TRBV7-2 and TRBJ2-1; 11 bases line up with TRBD2. The CDR3 has 17 amino acids. Germline trimming cut 3 bases from V and 0 bases from J; bases unmatched to any gene: 4. Germline CDR1 reads SGHTA; CDR2 reads FQGNSA. The CDR3 nucleotides are TGTGCCAGCAGCTTTATAGCGGGAGGGAGCTCCTACAATGAGCAGTTCTTC. Residues: CASSFIAGGSSYNEQFF.

The J gene is TRBJ2-3, the V gene TRBV15, with 9 bases aligning to TRBD1. Germline assignment: CDR1 LNHNV and CDR2 YYDKDF (reference sequence). V lost 3 bases, J lost 4 bases, and 2 bases stayed unmatched. The length of the CDR3 is 14 residues. DNA of the CDR3: TGTGCCACCAGCAGCCGGACAGGGGCAGATACGCAGTATTTT. It translates to CATSSRTGADTQYF.